This record concerns one T cell receptor (beta chain) sequence. J was trimmed by 4 bases and V by 3 bases; bases with no gene match: 7. The CDR3 is 14 amino acids. Germline V lookup: CDR1 SGHRS, CDR2 YFSETQ. Repertoires were generated with immunoSEQ multiplex PCR, while TCRdb's copy carries only in-frame clones and drops some. The table lists about 40,000 clones, 85% to 95% of them singletons. This sample stems from a study of T cell changes during pregnancy in multiple sclerosis. This specimen was CD8+ T cells from peripheral blood mononuclear cells, taken in the third trimester of pregnancy. This chain connects TRBV5-1 to TRBJ2-7, with TRBD1 identical over 7 bases. The receptor was derived from a female donor with multiple sclerosis, enrolled in a pregnancy study. The DNA for the CDR3 is TGCGCCAGCAGCTCGACCGGGACAGCGTACGAGCAGTACTTC. Translation gives CASSSTGTAYEQYF.